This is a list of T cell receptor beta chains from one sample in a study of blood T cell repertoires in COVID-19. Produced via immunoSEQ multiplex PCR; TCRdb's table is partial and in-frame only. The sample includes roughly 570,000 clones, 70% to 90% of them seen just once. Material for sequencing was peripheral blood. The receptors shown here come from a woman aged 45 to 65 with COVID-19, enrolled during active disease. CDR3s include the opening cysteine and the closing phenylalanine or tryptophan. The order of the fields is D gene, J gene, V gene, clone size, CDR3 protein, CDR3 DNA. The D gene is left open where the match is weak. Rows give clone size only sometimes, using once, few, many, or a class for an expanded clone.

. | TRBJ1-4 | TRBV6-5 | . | CASTARWNEKLFF | TGTGCCAGCACCGCTAGGTGGAACGAAAAACTGTTTTTT
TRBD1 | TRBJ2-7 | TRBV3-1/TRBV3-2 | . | CASSHAGTGGVEQYF | TGTGCCAGCAGCCACGCCGGGACAGGGGGGGTCGAGCAGTACTTC
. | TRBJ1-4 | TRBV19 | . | CAHHSSGWGEKLFF | TGTGCTCATCATTCCTCGGGGTGGGGAGAAAAACTGTTTTTT
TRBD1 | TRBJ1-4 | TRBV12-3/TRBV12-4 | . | CASGGQGGEKLFF | TGTGCCAGCGGGGGACAGGGTGGTGAAAAACTGTTTTTT
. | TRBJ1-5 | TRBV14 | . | CASSQMLQGWSNQPQHF | TGTGCCAGCAGCCAAATGCTCCAGGGGTGGAGTAATCAGCCCCAGCATTTT
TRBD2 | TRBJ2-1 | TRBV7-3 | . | CASSPGRYNEQFF | TGTGCCAGCAGCCCCGGGAGGTACAATGAGCAGTTCTTC
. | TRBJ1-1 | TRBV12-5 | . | CASGVRDGTEAFF | TGTGCTAGTGGGGTCCGGGATGGCACTGAAGCTTTCTTT
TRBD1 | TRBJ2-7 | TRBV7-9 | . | CASSITGGGEQYF | TGTGCCAGCAGTATTACAGGGGGCGGCGAGCAGTACTTC
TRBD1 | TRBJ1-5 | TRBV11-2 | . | CASSLGQGADQPQHF | TGTGCCAGCAGCTTAGGACAGGGGGCAGATCAGCCCCAGCATTTT
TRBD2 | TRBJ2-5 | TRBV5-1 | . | CASLGEGETQYF | TGCGCCAGCCTCGGGGAGGGGGAGACCCAGTACTTC
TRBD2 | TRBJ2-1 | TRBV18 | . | CASSPRVAGSDEQFF | TGTGCCAGCTCACCCAGGGTAGCGGGATCGGATGAGCAGTTCTTC
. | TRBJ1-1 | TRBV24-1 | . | CATSDPPNTEAFF | TGTGCCACCAGTGATCCTCCGAACACTGAAGCTTTCTTT
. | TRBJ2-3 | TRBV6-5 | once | CASSTPVTDTQYF | TGTGCCAGCAGTACCCCAGTTACAGATACGCAGTATTTT
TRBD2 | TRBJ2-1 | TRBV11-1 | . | CASSFLAGGYNEQFF | TGTGCCAGCAGCTTTCTAGCGGGGGGCTACAATGAGCAGTTCTTC
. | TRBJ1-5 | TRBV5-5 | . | CASSDKLGGNQPQHF | TGTGCCAGCAGCGATAAGCTGGGGGGTAATCAGCCCCAGCATTTT
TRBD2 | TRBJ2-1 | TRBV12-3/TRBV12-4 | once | CAVGAGGYNEQFF | TGTGCCGTCGGAGCGGGGGGCTACAATGAGCAGTTCTTC
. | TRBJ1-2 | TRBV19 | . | CAVKGLLAGYTF | TGTGCCGTCAAGGGACTCCTCGCGGGCTACACCTTC
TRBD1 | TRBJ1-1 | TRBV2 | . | CASSDNRGRENTEAFF | TGTGCCAGCAGTGACAACAGGGGCAGGGAGAACACTGAAGCTTTCTTT
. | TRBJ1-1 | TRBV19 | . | CASTEGRDGTEAFF | TGTGCCAGTACCGAGGGGCGGGACGGCACTGAAGCTTTCTTT
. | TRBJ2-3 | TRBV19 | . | CASSPSLWGSDTQYF | TGTGCCAGTAGTCCTTCCCTCTGGGGCTCCGATACGCAGTATTTT
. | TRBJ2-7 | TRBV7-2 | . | CASLGETHSYEQYF | TGTGCCAGCTTAGGCGAGACTCACTCCTACGAGCAGTACTTC
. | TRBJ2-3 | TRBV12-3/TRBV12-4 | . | CASSLRVTDTQYF | TGTGCCAGCAGTTTACGTGTCACAGATACGCAGTATTTT
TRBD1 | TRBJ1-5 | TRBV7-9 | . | CASSPGTGSNQPQHF | TGTGCCAGCAGTCCCGGGACAGGGTCGAATCAGCCCCAGCATTTT
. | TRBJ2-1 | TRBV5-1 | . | CASSLVGGLSYNEQFF | TGCGCCAGCAGCTTAGTGGGGGGTCTCTCCTACAATGAGCAGTTCTTC
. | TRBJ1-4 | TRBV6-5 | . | CASSSTDFEKLFF | TGTGCCAGCAGTTCCACCGACTTTGAAAAACTGTTTTTT
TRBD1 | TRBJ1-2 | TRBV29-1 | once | CSGDRLYGYTF | TGCAGCGGGGACAGGCTCTATGGCTACACCTTC
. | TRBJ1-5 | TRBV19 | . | CASSILRERQPQHF | TGTGCCAGTAGTATATTGAGGGAGCGACAGCCCCAGCATTTT
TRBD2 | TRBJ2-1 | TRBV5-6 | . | CASSLAGGIHNEQFF | TGTGCCAGCAGCTTAGCGGGGGGCATCCACAATGAGCAGTTCTTC
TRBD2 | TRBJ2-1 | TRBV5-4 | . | CASSETSGGAYNEQFF | TGTGCCAGCAGCGAAACTAGCGGGGGGGCCTACAATGAGCAGTTCTTC
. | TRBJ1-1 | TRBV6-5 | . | CASTDTRGDTEAFF | TGTGCCAGCACGGACACCCGGGGGGACACTGAAGCTTTCTTT
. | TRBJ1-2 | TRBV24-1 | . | CATSDRTSGYGYTF | TGTGCCACCTCCGACCGAACCTCGGGCTATGGCTACACCTTC
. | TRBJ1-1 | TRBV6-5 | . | CASSFPDTEAFF | TGTGCCAGCAGTTTCCCGGACACTGAAGCTTTCTTT
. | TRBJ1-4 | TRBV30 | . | CAWSAGDNEKLFF | TGTGCCTGGAGTGCAGGGGACAATGAAAAACTGTTTTTT
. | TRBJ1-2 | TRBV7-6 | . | CASSLAGGDSNYGYTF | TGTGCCAGCAGCTTAGCAGGAGGGGATTCTAACTATGGCTACACCTTC
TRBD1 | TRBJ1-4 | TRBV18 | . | CASSDLYPGTGTNEKLFF | TGTGCCAGCTCCGACCTTTATCCCGGGACAGGGACAAATGAAAAACTGTTTTTT
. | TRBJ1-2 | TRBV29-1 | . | CSVASVAGGGYTF | TGCAGCGTAGCAAGCGTGGCGGGAGGGGGCTACACCTTC
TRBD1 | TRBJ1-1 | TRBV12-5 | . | CASGNGTGRGTEAFF | TGTGCTAGTGGTAACGGGACAGGGAGAGGCACTGAAGCTTTCTTT
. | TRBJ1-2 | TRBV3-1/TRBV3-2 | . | CASSQLTGYGYTF | TGTGCCAGCAGCCAACTGACAGGCTATGGCTACACCTTC
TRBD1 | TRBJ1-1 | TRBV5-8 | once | CASSAKYRGLTEAFF | TGTGCCAGCAGCGCCAAGTACAGGGGGCTAACTGAAGCTTTCTTT
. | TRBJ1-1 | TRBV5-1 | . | CASSGHTSGTRPSEAFF | TGCGCCAGCAGCGGCCACACTTCCGGGACACGACCATCTGAAGCTTTCTTT
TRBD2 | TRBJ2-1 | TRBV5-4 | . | CASSLVAGGQNEQFF | TGTGCCAGCAGCTTAGTAGCGGGGGGACAAAATGAGCAGTTCTTC
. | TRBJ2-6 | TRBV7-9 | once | CASSNPTGSGANVLTF | TGTGCCAGCAGCAACCCGACAGGTAGTGGGGCCAACGTCCTGACTTTC
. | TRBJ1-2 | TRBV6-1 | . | CASSEAGGYGYTF | TGTGCCAGCAGTGAAGCCGGAGGCTATGGCTACACCTTC
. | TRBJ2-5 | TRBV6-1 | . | CASSEARLPETQYF | TGTGCCAGCAGTGAAGCGAGACTACCGGAGACCCAGTACTTC
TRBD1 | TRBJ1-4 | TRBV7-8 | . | CASSSDPQGAREKLFF | TGTGCCAGCAGCTCCGACCCACAGGGGGCACGGGAAAAACTGTTTTTT
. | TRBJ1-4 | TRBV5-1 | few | CASSFRERVEGNEKLFF | TGCGCCAGCAGCTTCCGGGAACGGGTAGAGGGTAATGAAAAACTGTTTTTT
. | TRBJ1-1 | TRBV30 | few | CAWSVRRGGTEAFF | TGTGCCTGGAGTGTACGGAGGGGTGGCACTGAAGCTTTCTTT
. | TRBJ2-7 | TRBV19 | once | CASSVDAEGYEQYF | TGTGCCAGTAGTGTGGACGCGGAGGGGTACGAGCAGTACTTC
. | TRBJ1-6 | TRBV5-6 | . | CASSLRRQSPLHF | TGTGCCAGCAGCTTGAGACGACAGTCACCCCTCCACTTT
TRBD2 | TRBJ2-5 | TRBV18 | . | CASSPPRGAQYF | TGTGCCAGCTCACCACCGCGGGGGGCCCAGTACTTC
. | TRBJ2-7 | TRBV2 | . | CASSEELSYEQYF | TGTGCCAGCAGTGAGGAGCTCTCCTACGAGCAGTACTTC
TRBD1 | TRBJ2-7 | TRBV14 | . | CASSPLGTVYEQYF | TGTGCCAGCTCCCCCCTCGGGACAGTTTACGAGCAGTACTTC
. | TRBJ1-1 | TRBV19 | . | CASSYTMNTEAFF | TGTGCCAGTAGTTACACAATGAACACTGAAGCTTTCTTT
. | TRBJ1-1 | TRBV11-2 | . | CASSSSSITGANTEAFF | TGTGCCAGCAGTTCCTCTTCCATAACAGGCGCGAACACTGAAGCTTTCTTT